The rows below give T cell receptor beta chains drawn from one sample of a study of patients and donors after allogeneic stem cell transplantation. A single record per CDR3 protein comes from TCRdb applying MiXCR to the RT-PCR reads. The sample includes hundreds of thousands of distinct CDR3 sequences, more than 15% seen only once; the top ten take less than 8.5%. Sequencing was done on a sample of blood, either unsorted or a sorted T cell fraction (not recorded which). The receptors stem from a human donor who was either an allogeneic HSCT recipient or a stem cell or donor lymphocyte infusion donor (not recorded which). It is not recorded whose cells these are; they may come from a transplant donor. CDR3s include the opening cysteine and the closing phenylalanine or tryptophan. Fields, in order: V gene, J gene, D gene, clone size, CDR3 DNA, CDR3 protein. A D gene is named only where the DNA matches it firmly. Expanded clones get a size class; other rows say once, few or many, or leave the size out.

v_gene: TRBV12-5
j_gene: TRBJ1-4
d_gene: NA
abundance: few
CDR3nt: TGTGCTAGTGGTTTTTTTTTAGGAGCAACTAATGAAAAACTGTTTTTT
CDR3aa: CASGFFLGATNEKLFF

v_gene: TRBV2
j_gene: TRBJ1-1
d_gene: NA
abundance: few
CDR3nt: TGTGCCAGCACCCCAATAACTGAAGCTTTCTTT
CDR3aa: CASTPITEAFF

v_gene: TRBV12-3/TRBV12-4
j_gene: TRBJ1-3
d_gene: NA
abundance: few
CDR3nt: TGTGCCAGCAGTTCGAGAACAGCCAACTCTGGAAACACCATATATTTT
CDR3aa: CASSSRTANSGNTIYF

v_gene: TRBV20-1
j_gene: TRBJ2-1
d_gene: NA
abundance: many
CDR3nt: TGCAGTGCTGGGCTGAAGGGTGAGCAGTTCTTC
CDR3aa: CSAGLKGEQFF

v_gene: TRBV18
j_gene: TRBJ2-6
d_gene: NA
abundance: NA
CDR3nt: TGTGCCAGCTCACCAGAGCTTGGGGCGTTCTCTGGGGCCAACGTCCTGACTTTC
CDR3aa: CASSPELGAFSGANVLTF

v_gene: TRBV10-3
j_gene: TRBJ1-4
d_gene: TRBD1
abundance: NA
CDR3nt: TGTGCCATCAGTCCGGGACAGATTATTACCGCAACTAATGAAAAACTGTTTTTT
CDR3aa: CAISPGQIITATNEKLFF

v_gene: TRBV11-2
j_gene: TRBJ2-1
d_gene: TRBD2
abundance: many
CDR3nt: TGTGCCAGCAGCCCCTTACCCACTAGCGGTAACCGGAACTCCTACAATGAGCAGTTCTTC
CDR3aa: CASSPLPTSGNRNSYNEQFF

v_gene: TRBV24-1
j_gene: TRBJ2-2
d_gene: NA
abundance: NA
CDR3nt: TGTGCCACTGCAGACCGGGAGATCGGGGAGCTGTTTTTT
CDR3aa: CATADREIGELFF

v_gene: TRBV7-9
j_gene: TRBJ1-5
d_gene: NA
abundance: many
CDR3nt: TGTGCCAGCAGCTTAAGTGGGGATCAGCCCCAGCATTTT
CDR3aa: CASSLSGDQPQHF

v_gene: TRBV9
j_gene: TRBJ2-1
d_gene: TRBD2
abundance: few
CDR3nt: TGTGCCAGCAGCGTTAGCGGGAGAACATACAATGAGCAGTTCTTC
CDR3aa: CASSVSGRTYNEQFF

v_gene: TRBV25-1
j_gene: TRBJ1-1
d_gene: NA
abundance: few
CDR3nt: TGTGCCAGCAGCGCAATTAGTGAAGCTTTCTTT
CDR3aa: CASSAISEAFF

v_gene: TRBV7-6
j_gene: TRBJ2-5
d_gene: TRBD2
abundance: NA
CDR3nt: TGTGCCAGCAGCCCTCTGACTAGCGGGAGGGGGACCCAGTACTTC
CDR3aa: CASSPLTSGRGTQYF

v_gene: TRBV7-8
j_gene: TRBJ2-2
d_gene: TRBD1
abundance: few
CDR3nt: TGTGCCAGCAGCTTACCACAGGGGTACACCGGGGAGCTGTTTTTT
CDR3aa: CASSLPQGYTGELFF

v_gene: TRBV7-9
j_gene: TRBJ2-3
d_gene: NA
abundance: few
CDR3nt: TGTGCCAGCAGCTTCCTAAAGAGCACAGATACGCAGTATTTT
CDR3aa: CASSFLKSTDTQYF

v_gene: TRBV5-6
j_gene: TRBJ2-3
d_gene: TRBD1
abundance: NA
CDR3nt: TGTGCCAGCAGTTTGGGGACAGGGGTAACAGATACGCAGTATTTT
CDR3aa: CASSLGTGVTDTQYF

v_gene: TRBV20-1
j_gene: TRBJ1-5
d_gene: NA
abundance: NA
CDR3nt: TGCAGTGCTAGCAGACTAAATCAGCCCCAGCATTTT
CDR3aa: CSASRLNQPQHF

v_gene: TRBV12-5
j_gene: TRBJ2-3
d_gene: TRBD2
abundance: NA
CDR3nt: TGTGCTAGTGTAGCGGGAGTTGATACGCAGTATTTT
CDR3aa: CASVAGVDTQYF

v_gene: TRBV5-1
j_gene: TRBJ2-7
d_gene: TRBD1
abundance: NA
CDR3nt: TGCGCCAGCAGCACAGGGGGCCACTCCTACGAGCAGTACTTC
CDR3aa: CASSTGGHSYEQYF

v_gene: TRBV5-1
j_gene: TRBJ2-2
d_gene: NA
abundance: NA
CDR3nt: TGCGCCAGCAGGTCCGGGTCGGTGGTTGCGAACACCGGGGAGCTGTTTTTT
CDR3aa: CASRSGSVVANTGELFF

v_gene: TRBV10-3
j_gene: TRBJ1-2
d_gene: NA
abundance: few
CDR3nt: TGTGCCATATACCGGGACGTTTATGGCTACACCTTC
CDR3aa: CAIYRDVYGYTF

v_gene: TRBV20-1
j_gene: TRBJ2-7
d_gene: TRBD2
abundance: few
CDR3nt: TGCAGTGCTAGACCATTAGGAGGGACTAGCGGATACTACGAGCAGTACTTC
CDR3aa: CSARPLGGTSGYYEQYF

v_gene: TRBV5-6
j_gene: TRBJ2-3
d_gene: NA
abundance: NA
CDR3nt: TGTGCCAGCAGCTTCGTAAGCACAGATACGCAGTATTTT
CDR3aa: CASSFVSTDTQYF

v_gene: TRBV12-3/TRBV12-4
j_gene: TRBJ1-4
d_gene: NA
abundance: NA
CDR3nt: TGTGCCAGCAAGGGCCCAGGAAGTGAAAAACTGTTTTTT
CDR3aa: CASKGPGSEKLFF

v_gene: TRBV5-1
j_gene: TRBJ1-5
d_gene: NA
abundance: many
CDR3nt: TGCGCCAGCAGCTTGATAGGAGATCAGCCCCAGCATTTT
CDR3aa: CASSLIGDQPQHF

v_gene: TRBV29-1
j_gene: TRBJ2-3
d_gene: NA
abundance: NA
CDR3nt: TGCAGCGCCCCACAGGGTGCGAGCACAGATACGCAGTATTTT
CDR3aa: CSAPQGASTDTQYF

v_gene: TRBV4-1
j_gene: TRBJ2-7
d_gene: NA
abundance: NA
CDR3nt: TGCGCCAGCAGCCAAGACGGGCTGGGTTCCTACGAGCAGTACTTC
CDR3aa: CASSQDGLGSYEQYF

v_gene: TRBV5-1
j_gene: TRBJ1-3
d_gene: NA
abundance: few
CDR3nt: TGCGCCAGCAGCGCCGGGGCCAGCTCTGGAAACACCATATATTTT
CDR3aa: CASSAGASSGNTIYF

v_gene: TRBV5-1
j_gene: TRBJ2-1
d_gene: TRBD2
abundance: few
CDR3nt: TGCGCCAGCAGCTTGGCCCTCGGCGGGAGGTGTGAGCAGTTCTTC
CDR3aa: CASSLALGGRCEQFF

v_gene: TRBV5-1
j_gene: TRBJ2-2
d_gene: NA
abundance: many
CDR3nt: TGCGCCAGCAGCAGCCGACGGTTCTCGAACACCGGGGAGCTGTTTTTT
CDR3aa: CASSSRRFSNTGELFF

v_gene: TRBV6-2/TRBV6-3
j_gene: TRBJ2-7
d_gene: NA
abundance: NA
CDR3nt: TGTGCCAGCAGTCCGACAGATGAGAGGCCCTACGAGCAGTACTTC
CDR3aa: CASSPTDERPYEQYF

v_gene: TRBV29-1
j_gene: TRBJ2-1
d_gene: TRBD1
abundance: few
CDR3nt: TGCAGCGTTGAGGGGACAGGAACCTACAATGAGCAGTTCTTC
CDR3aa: CSVEGTGTYNEQFF

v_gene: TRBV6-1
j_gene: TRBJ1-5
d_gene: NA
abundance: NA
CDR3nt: TGTGCCAGCACCCCAGACGGTAGCAATCAGCCCCAGCATTTT
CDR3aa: CASTPDGSNQPQHF

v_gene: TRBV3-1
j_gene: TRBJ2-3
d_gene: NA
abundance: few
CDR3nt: TGTGCCAGCAGCCAAGCGAAAGGAGATACGCAGTATTTT
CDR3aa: CASSQAKGDTQYF

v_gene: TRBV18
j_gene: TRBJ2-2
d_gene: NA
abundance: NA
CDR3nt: TGTGCCAGCTCACCAGGAGGGAGAGACACCGGGGAGCTGTTTTTT
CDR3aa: CASSPGGRDTGELFF

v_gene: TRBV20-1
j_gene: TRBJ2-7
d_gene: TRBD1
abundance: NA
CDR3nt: TGCAGTGCAAGCCAGAGGGACAGGAACGAGCAGTACTTC
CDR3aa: CSASQRDRNEQYF

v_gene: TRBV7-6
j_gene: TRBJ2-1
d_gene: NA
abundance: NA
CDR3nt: TGTGCCAGCACCGCCGGTGAGCAGTTCTTC
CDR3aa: CASTAGEQFF

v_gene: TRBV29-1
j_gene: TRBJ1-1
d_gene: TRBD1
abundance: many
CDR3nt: TGCAGCGTTCGCAGGGGGCACACTGAAGCTTTCTTT
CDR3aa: CSVRRGHTEAFF

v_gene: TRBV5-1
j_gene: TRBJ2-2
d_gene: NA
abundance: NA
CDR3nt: TGCGCCAGCAGCTTTGGACAGAATCTCGGGGAGCTGTTTTTT
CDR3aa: CASSFGQNLGELFF

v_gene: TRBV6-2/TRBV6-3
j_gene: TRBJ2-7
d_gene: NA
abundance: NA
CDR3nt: TGTGCCAGCAGTTACCGTCGGCGCCTAACTGGGTACGAGCAGTACTTC
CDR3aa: CASSYRRRLTGYEQYF

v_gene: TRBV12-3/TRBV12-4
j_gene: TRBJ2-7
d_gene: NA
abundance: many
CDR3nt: TGTGCCAGCAGTTTTAGCCCGAACTACGAGCAGTACTTC
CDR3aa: CASSFSPNYEQYF

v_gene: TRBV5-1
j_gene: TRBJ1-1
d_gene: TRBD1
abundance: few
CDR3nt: TGCGCCAGCAGCTTGACAGGGGATGAAGCTTTCTTT
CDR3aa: CASSLTGDEAFF

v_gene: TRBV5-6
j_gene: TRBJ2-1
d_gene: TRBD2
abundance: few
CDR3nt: TGTGCCAGCAGCTTGGTCGGTTATGGGGACCCCTTCGGGAGGACTTACAATGAGCAGTTCTTC
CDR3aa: CASSLVGYGDPFGRTYNEQFF

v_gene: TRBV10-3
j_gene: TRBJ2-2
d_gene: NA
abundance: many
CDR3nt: TGTGCCATCAGTGAACCAGATCCCACCGGGGAGCTGTTTTTT
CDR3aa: CAISEPDPTGELFF

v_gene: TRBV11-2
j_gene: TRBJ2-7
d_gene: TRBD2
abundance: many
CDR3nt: TGTGCCAGCAGCCCGGGGACTAGCGGGACCGAGCAGTACTTC
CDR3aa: CASSPGTSGTEQYF

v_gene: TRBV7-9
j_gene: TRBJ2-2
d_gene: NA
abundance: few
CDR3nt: TGTGCCAGCAGCTTAGAACGGGAGAACACCGGGGAGCTGTTTTTT
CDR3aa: CASSLERENTGELFF

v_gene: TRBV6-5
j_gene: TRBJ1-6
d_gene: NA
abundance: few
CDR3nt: TGTGCCAGCAGTTACGGGGGTGTCAACTCACCCCTCCACTTT
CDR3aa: CASSYGGVNSPLHF

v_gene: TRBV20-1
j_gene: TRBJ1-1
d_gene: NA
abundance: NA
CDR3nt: TGCAGTGCTAGATTAATGGGAGGAAACACTGAAGCTTTCTTT
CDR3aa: CSARLMGGNTEAFF

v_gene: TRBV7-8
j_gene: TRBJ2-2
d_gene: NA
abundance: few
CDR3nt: TGTGCCAGCAGCGAGCGGAGCCTTTGGACCGGGGAGCTGTTTTTT
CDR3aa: CASSERSLWTGELFF

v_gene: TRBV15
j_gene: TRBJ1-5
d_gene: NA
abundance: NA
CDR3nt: TGTGCCACCAGCAGAGATTCGGCAGGTGATCAGCCCCAGCATTTT
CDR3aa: CATSRDSAGDQPQHF

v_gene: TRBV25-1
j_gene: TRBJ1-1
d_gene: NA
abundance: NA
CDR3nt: TGTGCCAGCAGTGGCCACAGGGCCGAAGCTTTCTTT
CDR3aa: CASSGHRAEAFF

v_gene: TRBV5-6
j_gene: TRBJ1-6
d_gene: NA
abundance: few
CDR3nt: TGTGCCAGCAGCCCCACGGGGGTGGTTTCACCCCTCCACTTT
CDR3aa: CASSPTGVVSPLHF

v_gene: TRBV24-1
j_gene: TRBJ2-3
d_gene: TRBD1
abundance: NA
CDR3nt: TGTGCCACCACCGGACAGGGATCAGATACGCAGTATTTT
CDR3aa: CATTGQGSDTQYF

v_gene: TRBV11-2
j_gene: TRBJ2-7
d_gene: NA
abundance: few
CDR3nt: TGTGCCAGCAGATCACCGGGTTCATCCTACGAGCAGTACTTC
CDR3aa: CASRSPGSSYEQYF

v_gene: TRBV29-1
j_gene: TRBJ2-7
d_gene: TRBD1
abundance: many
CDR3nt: TGCAGCGTTGTGGGAGGACAGGGGGGATACGAGCAGTACTTC
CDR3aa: CSVVGGQGGYEQYF

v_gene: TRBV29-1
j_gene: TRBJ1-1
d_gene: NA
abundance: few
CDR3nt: TGCAGCGTTGATGGACACCTCATGAACACTGAAGCTTTCTTT
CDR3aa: CSVDGHLMNTEAFF

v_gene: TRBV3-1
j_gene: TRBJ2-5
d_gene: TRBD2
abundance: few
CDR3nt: TGTGCCAGCAGCCCGCCGGGACTAGTCCGAGGGGAGACCCAGTACTTC
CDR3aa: CASSPPGLVRGETQYF

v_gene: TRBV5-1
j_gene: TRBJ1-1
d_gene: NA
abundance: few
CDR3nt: TGCGCCAGCAGCTTATACCAGGGAAAAGCTTTCTTT
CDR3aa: CASSLYQGKAFF

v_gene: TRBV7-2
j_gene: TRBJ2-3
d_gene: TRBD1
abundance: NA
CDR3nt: TGTGCCAGCAGCTTAGATTTGAGGGGGCGAACAGATACGCAGTATTTT
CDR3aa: CASSLDLRGRTDTQYF

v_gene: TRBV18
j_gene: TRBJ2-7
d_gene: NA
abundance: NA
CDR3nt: TGTGCCAGCTCACCAGGGAAGGGACTTTCCTACGAGCAGTACTTC
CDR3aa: CASSPGKGLSYEQYF

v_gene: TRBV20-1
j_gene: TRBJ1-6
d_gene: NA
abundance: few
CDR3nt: TGCAGTGCTAGAGATCGGACATCCGGTTCACCCCTCCACTTT
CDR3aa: CSARDRTSGSPLHF